The clone carrying this T cell receptor (beta chain) is a singleton in its sample. The antigen is unknown. Germline V CDR1 and CDR2: SNHLY, FYNNEI. The ends were cut back, 10 bases at V and 3 bases at J, with 16 bases in the middle. CDR3 length: 13 amino acids. A v3.0 immunoSEQ assay was performed at survey level. TCRdb's copy holds only in-frame clones and misses some; the assay was immunoSEQ multiplex PCR. The table lists about 33,000 clones, more than 95% of them singletons, with less than 3.5% in the top ten. This specimen comes from a study of long-term antiretroviral therapy in people with HIV. Study-wide context: First collections came about a decade before the 2015 immediate-ART recommendation. Findings of the study overall: Dominant in the repertoire at all time points were clones expanded before ART. Once patients were on ART, diversity went higher but still fell short of transplant donor controls.

Treatment of all HIV participants took place in the United States. Sequencing used unsorted PBMCs, obtained 6.9 years after starting antiretroviral therapy. The gene calls are TRBV2 and TRBJ2-7; the D gene is possibly TRBD1 (6 bases). The clonotype was recovered from a man in his thirties or forties with HIV. The CDR3 loop reads CAIRGTENYEQYF. The CDR3 nucleotides read TGTGCCATCAGGGGCACCGAGAACTACGAGCAGTACTTC. Using reference TRBV2 and TRBJ2-7 for the parts outside the CDR3, the full variable domain is EPEVTQTPSHQVTQMGQEVILRCVPISNHLYFYWYRQILGQKVEFLVSFYNNEISEKSEIFDDQFSVERPDGSNFTLKIRSTKLEDSAMYFCAIRGTENYEQYFGPGTRLTVT.